Detailed here is one T cell receptor beta chain. Its target is not known. This may be a read error, as it is one base from a much larger clone. This sample stems from a study of cytotoxic CD8 clonotypes in ibrutinib-treated CLL. In the study overall: For this cohort, patients were some eleven relapsed/refractory and 15 treatment-naive, while 17 were IGHV unmutated.

The study, taken as a whole, reports: Circulating CD8+ T-cell counts were tracked by baseline clonality, which exceeded that of age-matched healthy donors. Public clonotypes, rarely seen, contracted or held steady on treatment.

Sequencing used immunoSEQ multiplex PCR; TCRdb keeps in-frame clones, though not all of them. In the table there are around 250,000 clones, 70% of which are singletons. Source: PBMCs, taken after 24 months of ibrutinib treatment. The clonotype originates from a human donor with chronic lymphocytic leukemia.

The CDR3 region has the DNA TGTGCCAGCAGCCGACAGGGGCAAGAGACCCAGTACTTC. This gives the protein CASSRQGQETQYF. V usage is TRBV25-1 and J usage is TRBJ2-5; 8 nucleotides line up with TRBD1. Looked up from germline, CDR1 is MGHDK and CDR2 is SYGVNS. This CDR3 has 13 amino acids. The V and J ends lost 6 bases and 2 bases, in that order; junction bases with no gene match: 2.